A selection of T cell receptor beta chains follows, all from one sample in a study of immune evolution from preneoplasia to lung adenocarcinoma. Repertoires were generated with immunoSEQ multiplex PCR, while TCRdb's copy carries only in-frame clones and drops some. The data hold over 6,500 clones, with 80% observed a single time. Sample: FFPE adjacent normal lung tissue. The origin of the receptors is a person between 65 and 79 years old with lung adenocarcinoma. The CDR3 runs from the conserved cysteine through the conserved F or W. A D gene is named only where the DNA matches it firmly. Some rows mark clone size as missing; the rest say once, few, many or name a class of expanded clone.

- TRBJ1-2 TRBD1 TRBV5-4 TGTGCCAGCAGCTCGGGACAGGGGACGATCTATGGCTACACCTTC CASSSGQGTIYGYTF
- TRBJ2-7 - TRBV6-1 TGTGCCAGCAGCTCACAGGGAATCATCGCGTACGAGCAGTACTTC CASSSQGIIAYEQYF
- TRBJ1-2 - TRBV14 TGTGCCAGCAGCCAAATGAACTATGGCTACACCTTC CASSQMNYGYTF
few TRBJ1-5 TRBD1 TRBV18 TGTGCCAGCTCACCGCGAGTAAGCGGACAGGGGGATTTTCAGCCCCAGCATTTT CASSPRVSGQGDFQPQHF
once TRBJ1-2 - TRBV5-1 TGCGCCAGCAGCCAAGGAGGTGGCGGGGGTGGCTACACCTTC CASSQGGGGGGYTF
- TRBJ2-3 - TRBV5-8 TGTGCCATGCGAGATTCGGTCCCCACAGATACGCAGTATTTT CAMRDSVPTDTQYF
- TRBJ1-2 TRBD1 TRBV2 TGTGCCAGCAGGGGACAGGTGTCCTCTGGCTACACCTTC CASRGQVSSGYTF
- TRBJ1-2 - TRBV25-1 TGTGCCAGCAGTGAATCCTCATTAAAGACATCCCTGCCTAATGGCTACACCTTC CASSESSLKTSLPNGYTF
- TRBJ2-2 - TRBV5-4 TGTGCCAGCAGGCGGACGGGTACCGGGGAGCTGTTTTTT CASRRTGTGELFF
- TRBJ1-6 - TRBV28 TGTGCCAGCAGGGCAGACCATAATTCACCCCTCCACTTT CASRADHNSPLHF
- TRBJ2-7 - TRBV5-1 TGCGCCAGCAGCTACCAATCGTACGGACAAACCTACGAGCAGTACTTC CASSYQSYGQTYEQYF
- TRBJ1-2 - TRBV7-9 TGTGCCAGCAGCCCCTATCGTGAAGGGATGAGCTACACCTTC CASSPYREGMSYTF
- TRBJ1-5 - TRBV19 TGTGCCAGTACCTATAATCAGGGAGGCAATCAGCCCCAGCATTTT CASTYNQGGNQPQHF
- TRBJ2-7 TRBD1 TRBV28 TGTGCCAGCAGTTCCGATCGGACAGGGAGCTCCTACGAGCAGTACTTC CASSSDRTGSSYEQYF
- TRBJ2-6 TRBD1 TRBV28 TGTGCCAGCAGTTTATCGACAGGGACTGGGGCCAACGTCCTGACTTTC CASSLSTGTGANVLTF
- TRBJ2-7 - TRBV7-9 TGTGCCAGCAGCTTAGGACAGCTCTACGAGCAGTACTTC CASSLGQLYEQYF
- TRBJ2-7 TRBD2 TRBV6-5 TGTGCCAGCAGTCCAGTCTCGGGGGGAGAGAACGAGCAGTACTTC CASSPVSGGENEQYF
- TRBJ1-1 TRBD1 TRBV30 TGTGCCTGGGCGTACCGGGACAGGGGGCCGAACACTGAAGCTTTCTTT CAWAYRDRGPNTEAFF
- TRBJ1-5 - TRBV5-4 TGTGCCAGCAGCTTGTTCAAGAACCTAGTCCCCAATCAGCCCCAGCATTTT CASSLFKNLVPNQPQHF
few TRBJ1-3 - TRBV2 TGTGCCAGCGGGGAGAGAGTCTCTGGAAACACCATATATTTT CASGERVSGNTIYF
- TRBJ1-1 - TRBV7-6 TGTGCCAGCAGCTTTAATCCAAGGACAGAGAACACTGAAGCTTTCTTT CASSFNPRTENTEAFF
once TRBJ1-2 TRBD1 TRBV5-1 TGCGCCAGCAGCTCCGGACAGGGGGACGGCTACACCTTC CASSSGQGDGYTF
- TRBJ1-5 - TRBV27 TGTGCCAGCAGTTTAAACAGTTATAGCAATCAGCCCCAGCATTTT CASSLNSYSNQPQHF
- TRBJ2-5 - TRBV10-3 TGTGCCATCAGTGTAGGGGTTCAAGAGACCCAGTACTTC CAISVGVQETQYF
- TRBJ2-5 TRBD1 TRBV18 TGTGCCAGCTCACCAAGGGGGACAGTAAGTGAGACCCAGTACTTC CASSPRGTVSETQYF
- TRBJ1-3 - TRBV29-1 TGCAGCGTCCTACAGGGTACTGGAAACACCATATATTTT CSVLQGTGNTIYF
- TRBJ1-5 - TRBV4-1 TGCGCCAGCAGCTCGACGGAAACAGGGTGGGGCAATCAGCCCCAGCATTTT CASSSTETGWGNQPQHF
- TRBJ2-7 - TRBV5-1 TGCGCCAGCAGCTTGTCGGGCAACGAGCAGTACTTC CASSLSGNEQYF
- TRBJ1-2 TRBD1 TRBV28 TGTGCCAGCAGTTCGTCAGGGGGCGTAGGTTCGGATGGCTACACCTTC CASSSSGGVGSDGYTF
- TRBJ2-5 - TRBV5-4 TGTGCCAGCAGCTCTCCTCCGTTATCTGGAGAGACCCAGTACTTC CASSSPPLSGETQYF
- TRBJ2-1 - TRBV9 TGTGCCAGCAGCGGAATAGAGGGAGATGAGCAGTTCTTC CASSGIEGDEQFF
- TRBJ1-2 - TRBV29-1 TGCAGCGTTGGGACAGATTTCTATGGCTACACCTTC CSVGTDFYGYTF
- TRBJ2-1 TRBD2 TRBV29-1 TGCAGCGTTGAAGGTCAGCGGGGGGATGAGCAGTTCTTC CSVEGQRGDEQFF
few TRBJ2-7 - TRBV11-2 TGTGCCAGCAGCTTACAAGCCAACCGAGGAAACGAGCAGTACTTC CASSLQANRGNEQYF
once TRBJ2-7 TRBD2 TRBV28 TGTGCCAGCACAAGGACACGGAGCGGGGGGTCCTACGAGCAGTACTTC CASTRTRSGGSYEQYF
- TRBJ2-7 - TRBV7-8 TGTGCCAGCAGCACCGCCTACGAGCAGTACTTC CASSTAYEQYF
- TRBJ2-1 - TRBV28 TGTGCCAGCAGTTTGGCGGGGACGGTATACAATGAGCAGTTCTTC CASSLAGTVYNEQFF
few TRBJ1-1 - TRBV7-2 TGTGCCAGCAGCTTACGGGGGAACACTGAAGCTTTCTTT CASSLRGNTEAFF
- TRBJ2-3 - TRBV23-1 TGCGCCAGCAAGGGCGTATACACAGATACGCAGTATTTT CASKGVYTDTQYF
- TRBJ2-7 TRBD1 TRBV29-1 TGCAGCGTTGAAGAAAGAGGGACAGGCTCCTACGAGCAGTACTTC CSVEERGTGSYEQYF
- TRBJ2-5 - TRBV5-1 TGCGCCAGCAGCTTGAGGGAAGAGACCCAGTACTTC CASSLREETQYF
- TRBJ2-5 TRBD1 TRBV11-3 TGTGCCAGCAGCAAAACAGGGGGGTTAACGGAGACCCAGTACTTC CASSKTGGLTETQYF
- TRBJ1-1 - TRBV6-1 TGTGCCAGCAGTTTAGACAAGAACACTGAAGCTTTCTTT CASSLDKNTEAFF
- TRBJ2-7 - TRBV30 TGTGCCTGGAGTGGTCTCAGGGGCTACGAGCAGTACTTC CAWSGLRGYEQYF
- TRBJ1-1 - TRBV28 TGTGCCACCCATAAGGTAGGGACGTATCGCGACACTGAAGCTTTCTTT CATHKVGTYRDTEAFF
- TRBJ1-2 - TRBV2 TGTGCCAGCAGTGAAAATGGGCTGGGTCTCTATGGCTACACCTTC CASSENGLGLYGYTF
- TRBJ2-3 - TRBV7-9 TGTGCCAGCAGTCTCGGGAGCGAGGGCACAGATACGCAGTATTTT CASSLGSEGTDTQYF
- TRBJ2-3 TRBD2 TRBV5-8 TGTGCCAGCAGCTTGGAAGTAGCGGGGGGGTCCGATACGCAGTATTTT CASSLEVAGGSDTQYF
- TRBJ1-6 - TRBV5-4 TGTGCCAGCAGCGGGGCGCAGGGAGGGAAGTCACCCCTCCACTTT CASSGAQGGKSPLHF
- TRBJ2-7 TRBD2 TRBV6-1 TGTGCCAGCAGTGACAGATTTCAAAGCGGGACGTTGGCCGAGCAGTACTTC CASSDRFQSGTLAEQYF